This T cell receptor (beta chain) was identified during a study of T cells after yellow fever vaccination. The study's findings and limits: Contamination of FACS-sorted repertoires by abundant clonotypes from the bulk population could occur.

Looked up from germline, CDR1 is SGHKS and CDR2 is YYEKEE (reference sequence). V lost 0 bases to trimming and J lost 4 bases, with 13 bases between them. The CDR3 totals 15 residues. A remark on this clonotype: As yet, its antigen is unknown.

One entry per CDR3 protein, called by TCRdb with MiXCR from the 5' RACE reads. The table lists about 630,000 distinct CDR3 sequences, 9% to 15% of them singletons, with approximately 15% in the top ten. This receptor was identified in a man aged 30-40 years who received the YFV17D yellow fever vaccine. Specimen: PBMCs, collected on the day of the yellow fever booster vaccination. The rearrangement joins TRBV5-5 to TRBJ1-2, with a possible D match to TRBD1 (5 bases). The chain's CDR3 is CASSLEGHRGYGYTF. CDR3 DNA: TGTGCCAGCAGCTTGGAAGGACATAGAGGCTATGGCTACACCTTC.